The following is a TCR beta chain sequence with its context. Germline CDR1 is MGHDK and CDR2 is SYGVNS. V was pared by 2 bases and J by 4 bases, with 3 bases of the junction left unmatched. The CDR3 length is 15 residues. The data were obtained in a study of Ad26.COV2.S vaccination and SARS-CoV-2 variants. Treatment noted: roughly 18 received Ad26.COV2.S at low or high dose, single or two shots; 5 received placebo; per-sample allocation not given. The samples were gathered on day 63 after the first injection of vaccine or placebo. Some clones are missing from TCRdb's copy, which holds only in-frame ones; the method was immunoSEQ multiplex PCR. The sample yields approximately 410,000 clones, about 90% seen once.

J is TRBJ1-5 and V is TRBV25-1; 9 bases match TRBD1. This sample comprised peripheral blood, obtained in a trial of Ad26.COV2.S vaccine versus placebo. The receptor was derived from a person between 18 and 60 years old who received the Ad26.COV2.S COVID-19 vaccine or a placebo. The CDR3 DNA is TGTGCCAGCAGTGAAGCCGGGACAGGGAATCAGCCCCAGCATTTT. It codes for CASSEAGTGNQPQHF. The entire variable domain, with the rest obtained from reference TRBV25-1 and TRBJ1-5, is as follows: EADIYQTPRYLVIGTGKKITLECSQTMGHDKMYWYQQDPGMELHLIHYSYGVNSTEKGDLSSESTVSRIRTEHFPLTLESARPSHTSQYLCASSEAGTGNQPQHFGDGTRLSIL.